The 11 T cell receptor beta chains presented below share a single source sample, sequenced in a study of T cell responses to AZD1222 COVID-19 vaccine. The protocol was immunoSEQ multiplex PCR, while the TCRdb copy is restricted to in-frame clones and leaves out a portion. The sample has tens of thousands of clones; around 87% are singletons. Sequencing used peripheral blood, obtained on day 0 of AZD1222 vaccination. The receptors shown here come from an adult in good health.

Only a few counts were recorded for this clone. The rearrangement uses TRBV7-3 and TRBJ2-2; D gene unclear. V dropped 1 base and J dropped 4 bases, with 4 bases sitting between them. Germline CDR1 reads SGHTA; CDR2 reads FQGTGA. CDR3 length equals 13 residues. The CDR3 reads CASSLIGTGELFF. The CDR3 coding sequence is TGTGCCAGCAGCTTAATAGGCACCGGGGAGCTGTTTTTT.

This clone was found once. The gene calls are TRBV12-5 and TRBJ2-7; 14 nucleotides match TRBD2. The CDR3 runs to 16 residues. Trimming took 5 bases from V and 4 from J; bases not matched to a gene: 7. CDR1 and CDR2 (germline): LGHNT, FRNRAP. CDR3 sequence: CASGLGLAGGKYEQYF. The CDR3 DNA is TGTGCTAGTGGTCTCGGACTAGCGGGAGGTAAATACGAGCAGTACTTC. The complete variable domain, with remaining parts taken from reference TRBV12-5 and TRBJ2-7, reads DARVTQTPRHKVTEMGQEVTMRCQPILGHNTVFWYRQTMMQGLELLAYFRNRAPLDDSGMPKDRFSAEMPDATLATLKIQPSEPRDSAVYFCASGLGLAGGKYEQYFGPGTRLTVT.

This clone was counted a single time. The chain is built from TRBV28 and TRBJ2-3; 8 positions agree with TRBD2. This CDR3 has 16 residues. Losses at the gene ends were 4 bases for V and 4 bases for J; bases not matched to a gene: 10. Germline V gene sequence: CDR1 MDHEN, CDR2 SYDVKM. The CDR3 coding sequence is TGTGCCAGCAGTTCCCCGGGAGGGGAAGATGCAGATACGCAGTATTTT. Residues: CASSSPGGEDADTQYF.

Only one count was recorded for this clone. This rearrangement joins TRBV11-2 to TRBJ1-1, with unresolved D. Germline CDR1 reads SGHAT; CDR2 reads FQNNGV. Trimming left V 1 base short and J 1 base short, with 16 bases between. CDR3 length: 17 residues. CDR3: CASSLGAFFGENTEAFF. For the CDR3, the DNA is TGTGCCAGCAGCTTAGGCGCATTCTTCGGAGAGAACACTGAAGCTTTCTTT.

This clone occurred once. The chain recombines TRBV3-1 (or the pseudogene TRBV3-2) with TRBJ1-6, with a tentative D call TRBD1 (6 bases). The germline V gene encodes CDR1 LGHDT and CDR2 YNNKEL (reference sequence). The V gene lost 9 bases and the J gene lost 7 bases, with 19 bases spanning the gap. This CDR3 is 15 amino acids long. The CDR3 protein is CASQLRGAGNSPLHF. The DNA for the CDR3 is TGTGCCAGTCAGCTCCGGGGGGCAGGAAATTCACCCCTCCACTTT.

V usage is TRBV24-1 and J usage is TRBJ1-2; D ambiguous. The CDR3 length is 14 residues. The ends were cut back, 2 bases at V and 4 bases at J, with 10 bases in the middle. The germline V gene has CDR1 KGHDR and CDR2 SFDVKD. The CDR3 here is CATSDSRIGYGYTF. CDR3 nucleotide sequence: TGTGCCACCAGTGATTCCAGGATCGGCTATGGCTACACCTTC.

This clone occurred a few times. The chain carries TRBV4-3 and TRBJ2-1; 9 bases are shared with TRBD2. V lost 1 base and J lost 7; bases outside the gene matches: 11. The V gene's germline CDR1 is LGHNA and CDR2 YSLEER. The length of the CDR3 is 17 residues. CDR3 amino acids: CASSQGGPREGPNEQFF. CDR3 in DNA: TGCGCCAGCAGCCAAGGTGGCCCGCGGGAGGGACCAAATGAGCAGTTCTTC.

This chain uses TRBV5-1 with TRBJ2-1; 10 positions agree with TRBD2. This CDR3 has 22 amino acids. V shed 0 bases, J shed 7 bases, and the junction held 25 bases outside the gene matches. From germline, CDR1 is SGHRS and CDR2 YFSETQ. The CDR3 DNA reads TGCGCCAGCAGCTTGGTGATAGCGGGAGGAGACCTACTCAGCATGAGCGGGAATGAGCAGTTCTTC. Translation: CASSLVIAGGDLLSMSGNEQFF.

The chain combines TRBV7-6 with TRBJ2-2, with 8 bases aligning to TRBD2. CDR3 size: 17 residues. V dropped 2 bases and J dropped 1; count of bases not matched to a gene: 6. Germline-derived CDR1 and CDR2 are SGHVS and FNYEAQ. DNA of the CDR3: TGTGCCAGCAGCTTATCGATGACTAGCGAGAACACCGGGGAGCTGTTTTTT. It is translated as CASSLSMTSENTGELFF. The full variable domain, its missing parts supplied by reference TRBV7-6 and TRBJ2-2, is GAGVSQSPRYKVTKRGQDVALRCDPISGHVSLYWYRQALGQGPEFLTYFNYEAQQDKSGLPNDRFSAERPEGSISTLTIQRTEQRDSAMYRCASSLSMTSENTGELFFGEGSRLTVL.

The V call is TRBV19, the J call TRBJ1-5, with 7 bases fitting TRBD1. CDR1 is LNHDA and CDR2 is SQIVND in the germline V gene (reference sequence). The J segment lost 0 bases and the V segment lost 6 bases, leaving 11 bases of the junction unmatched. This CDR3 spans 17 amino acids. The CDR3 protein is CASSFRGKGYSNQPQHF. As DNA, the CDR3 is TGTGCCAGTAGCTTCAGGGGGAAGGGATATAGCAATCAGCCCCAGCATTTT.

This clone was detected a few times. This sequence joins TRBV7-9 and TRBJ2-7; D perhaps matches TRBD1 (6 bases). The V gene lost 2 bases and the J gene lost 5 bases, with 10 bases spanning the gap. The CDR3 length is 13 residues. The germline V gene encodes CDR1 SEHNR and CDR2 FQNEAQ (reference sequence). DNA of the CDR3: TGTGCCAGCAGCTTATCCAGGGGCGACGAGCAGTACTTC. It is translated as CASSLSRGDEQYF.